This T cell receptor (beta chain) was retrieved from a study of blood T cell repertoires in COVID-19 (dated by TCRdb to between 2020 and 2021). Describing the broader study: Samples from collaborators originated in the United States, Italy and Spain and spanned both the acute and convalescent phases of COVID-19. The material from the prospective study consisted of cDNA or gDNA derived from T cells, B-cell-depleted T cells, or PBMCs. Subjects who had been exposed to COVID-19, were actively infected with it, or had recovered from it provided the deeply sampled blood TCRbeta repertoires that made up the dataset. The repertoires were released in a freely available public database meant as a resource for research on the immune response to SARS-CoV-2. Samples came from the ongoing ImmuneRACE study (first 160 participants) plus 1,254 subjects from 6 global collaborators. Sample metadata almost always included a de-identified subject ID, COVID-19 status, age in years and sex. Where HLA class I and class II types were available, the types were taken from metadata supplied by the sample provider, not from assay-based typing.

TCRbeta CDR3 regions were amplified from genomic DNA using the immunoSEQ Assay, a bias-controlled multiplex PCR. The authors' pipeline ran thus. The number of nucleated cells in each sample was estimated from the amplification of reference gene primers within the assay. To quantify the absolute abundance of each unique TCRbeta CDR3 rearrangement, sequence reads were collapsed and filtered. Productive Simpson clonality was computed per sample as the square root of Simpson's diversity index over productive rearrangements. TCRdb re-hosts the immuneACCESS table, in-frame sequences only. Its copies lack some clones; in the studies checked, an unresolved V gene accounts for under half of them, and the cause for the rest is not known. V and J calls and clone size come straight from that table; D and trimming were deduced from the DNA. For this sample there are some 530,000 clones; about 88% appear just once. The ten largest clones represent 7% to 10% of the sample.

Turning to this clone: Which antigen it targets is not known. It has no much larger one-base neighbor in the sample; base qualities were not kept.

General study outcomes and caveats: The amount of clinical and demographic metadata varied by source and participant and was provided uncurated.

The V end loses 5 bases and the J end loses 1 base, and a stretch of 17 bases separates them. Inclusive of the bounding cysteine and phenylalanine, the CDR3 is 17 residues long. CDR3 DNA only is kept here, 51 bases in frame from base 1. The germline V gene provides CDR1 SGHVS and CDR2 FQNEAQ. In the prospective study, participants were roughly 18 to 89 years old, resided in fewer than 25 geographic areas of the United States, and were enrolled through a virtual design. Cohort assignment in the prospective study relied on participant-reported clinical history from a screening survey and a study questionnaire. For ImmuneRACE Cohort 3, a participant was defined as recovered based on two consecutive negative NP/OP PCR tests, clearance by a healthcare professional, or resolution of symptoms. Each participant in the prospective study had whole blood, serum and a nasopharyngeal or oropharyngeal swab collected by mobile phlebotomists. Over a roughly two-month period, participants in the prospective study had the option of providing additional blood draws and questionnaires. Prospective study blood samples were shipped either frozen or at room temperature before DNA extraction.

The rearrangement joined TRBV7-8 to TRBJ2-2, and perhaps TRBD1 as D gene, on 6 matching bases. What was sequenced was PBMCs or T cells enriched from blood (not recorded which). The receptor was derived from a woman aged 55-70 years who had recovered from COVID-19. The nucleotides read TGTGCCAGCAGCCCCGGGTCACGGACAGTGAACACCGGGGAGCTGTTTTTT. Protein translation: CASSPGSRTVNTGELFF.